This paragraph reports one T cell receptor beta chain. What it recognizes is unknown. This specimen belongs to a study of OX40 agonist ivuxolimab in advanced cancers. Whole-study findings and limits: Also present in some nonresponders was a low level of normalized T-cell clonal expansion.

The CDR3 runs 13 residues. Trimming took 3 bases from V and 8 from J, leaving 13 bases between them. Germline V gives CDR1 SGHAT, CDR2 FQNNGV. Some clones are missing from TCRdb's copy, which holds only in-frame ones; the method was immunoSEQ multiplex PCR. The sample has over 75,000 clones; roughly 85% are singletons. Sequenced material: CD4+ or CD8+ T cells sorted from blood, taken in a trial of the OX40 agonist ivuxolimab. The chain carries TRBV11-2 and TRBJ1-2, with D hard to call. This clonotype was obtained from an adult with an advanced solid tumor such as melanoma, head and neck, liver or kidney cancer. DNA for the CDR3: TGTGCCAGCAGCTTTCTTGCGGGAGGGGGCTACACCTTC. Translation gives CASSFLAGGGYTF.